These T cell receptor beta chains were read from a single sample in a study of T cells in Graves' hyperthyroidism and ophthalmopathy. TCRdb processed the multiplex PCR reads anew with MiXCR; each CDR3 protein has one entry. The sample contains under 400,000 distinct CDR3 sequences, about 20% of which appear only once. The source material was blood. All receptors come from a woman between 45 and 60 years old with Graves' hyperthyroidism. The CDR3 runs from the conserved cysteine through the conserved F or W. The D gene is left open where the match is weak. Some rows mark clone size as missing; the rest say once, few, many or name a class of expanded clone.

cdr3_length d_call clone_size j_call v_call cdr3_nt cdr3_aa
14 . . TRBJ2-1 TRBV7-9 TGTGCCAGCAGCTTAGTATCAGGTATCAATGAGCAGTTCTTC CASSLVSGINEQFF
12 . medium-sized TRBJ2-5 TRBV12-3/TRBV12-4 TGTGCCAGCGGGGTGGGGGCGGAGACCCAGTACTTC CASGVGAETQYF
16 . few TRBJ2-1 TRBV19 TGTGCCAGTAGTTCCGGGCTAGTTGACCGCTTCAATGAGCAGTTCTTC CASSSGLVDRFNEQFF
14 . few TRBJ1-5 TRBV7-9 TGTGCCAGCGGAGGAGGACAGTCCAATCAGCCCCAGCATTTT CASGGGQSNQPQHF
15 . once TRBJ2-3 TRBV3-1 TGTGCCAGCAGCCCGGGTTTGATAGGCGGAGACACGCAGTATTTT CASSPGLIGGDTQYF
16 TRBD1 . TRBJ2-2 TRBV11-3 TGTGCCGGCAGCTTAGAGCCAGGGGGCCCCTTCGGGGAGCTGTTTTTT CAGSLEPGGPFGELFF
13 . . TRBJ1-2 TRBV7-3 TGTGCCAGCAGCTTAGGACCGACCTATGGCTACACCTTC CASSLGPTYGYTF
14 . many TRBJ2-1 TRBV13 TGTGCCAGCGGATCGGGGGGCCGGAGAAATGAGCAGTTCTTC CASGSGGRRNEQFF
15 . many TRBJ2-3 TRBV12-3/TRBV12-4 TGTGCCAGCAGTTCTTCCGGGACCCCTAGGGATACGCAGTATTTT CASSSSGTPRDTQYF
15 . few TRBJ1-5 TRBV19 TGTGCCAGTAGTATCGGGCGGACGACGAATTTGCCCCAGCATTTT CASSIGRTTNLPQHF
13 . . TRBJ2-2 TRBV20-1 TGCAGTGCCGACTGGGGTAACACCGGGGAGCTGTTTTTT CSADWGNTGELFF
14 . few TRBJ2-5 TRBV6-2/TRBV6-3 TGTGCCAGCAGCCCCCCACCGGGAACGGCGGCCCAGTACTTC CASSPPPGTAAQYF
12 . . TRBJ2-2 TRBV18 TGTGCCAGCTCACCTAGCCCCGGGGAGCTGTTTTTT CASSPSPGELFF
15 . . TRBJ1-5 TRBV19 TGTGCCAGTACTCCCTTGGTTACGGGCAATCAGCCCCAGCATTTT CASTPLVTGNQPQHF
14 . many TRBJ2-7 TRBV5-5 TGTGCCAGCAGCTTGCACAGGGACCCCTACGAGCAGTACTTC CASSLHRDPYEQYF
15 TRBD2 few TRBJ2-2 TRBV5-1 TGCGCCAGCAGCTTTAACGGGGGGGTCACCGGGGAGCTGTTTTTT CASSFNGGVTGELFF
13 . many TRBJ1-4 TRBV2 TGTGCCAGCAGGCCGGAATTTAATGAAAAACTGTTTTTT CASRPEFNEKLFF
14 TRBD1 many TRBJ2-3 TRBV29-1 TGCAGCGTTGACTTGCAGGGGGTGACAGATACGCAGTATTTT CSVDLQGVTDTQYF
17 . . TRBJ2-1 TRBV27 TGTGCCAGCAGTTTGGCGTTATGGGGCGCAGAATACAATGAGCAGTTCTTC CASSLALWGAEYNEQFF
14 . many TRBJ1-1 TRBV3-1 TGTGCCAGCAGCCAAGATTCTAGGTTCAGTGAAGCTTTCTTT CASSQDSRFSEAFF
15 . . TRBJ2-6 TRBV6-1 TGTGCCAGCAGCCCGCCCCCTCCTGGGGCCAACGTCCTGACTTTC CASSPPPPGANVLTF
15 . . TRBJ2-1 TRBV24-1 TGTGCCACCAGTGTAGGTATTTGGACAAACAATGAGCAGTTCTTC CATSVGIWTNNEQFF
14 . many TRBJ2-3 TRBV7-9 TGTGCCAGCAGCTTAGACAGGGAGGAAGATACGCAGTATTTT CASSLDREEDTQYF
15 . . TRBJ2-6 TRBV19 TGTGCCAGTAGCCCAGCCGTGACTGGGGCCAACGTCCTGACTTTC CASSPAVTGANVLTF
14 . . TRBJ2-5 TRBV20-1 TGCAGTGCGGATCCCGGGACAACGAGCGAGACCCAGTACTTC CSADPGTTSETQYF